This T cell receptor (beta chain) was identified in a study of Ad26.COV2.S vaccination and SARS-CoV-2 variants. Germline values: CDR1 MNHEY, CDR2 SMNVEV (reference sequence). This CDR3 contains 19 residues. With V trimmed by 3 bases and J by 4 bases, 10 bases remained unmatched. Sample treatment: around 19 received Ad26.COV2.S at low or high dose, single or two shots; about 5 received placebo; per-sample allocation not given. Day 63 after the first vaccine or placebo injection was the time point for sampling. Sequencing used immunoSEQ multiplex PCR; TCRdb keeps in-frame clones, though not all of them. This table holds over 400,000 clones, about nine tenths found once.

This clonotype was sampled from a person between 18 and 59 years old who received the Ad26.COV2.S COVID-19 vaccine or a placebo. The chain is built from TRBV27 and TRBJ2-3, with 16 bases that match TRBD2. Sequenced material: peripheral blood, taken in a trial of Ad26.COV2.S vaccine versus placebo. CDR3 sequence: CASSFRSPGLAGGADTQYF. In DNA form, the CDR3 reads TGTGCCAGCAGTTTCCGTTCTCCGGGACTAGCGGGAGGGGCAGATACGCAGTATTTT.